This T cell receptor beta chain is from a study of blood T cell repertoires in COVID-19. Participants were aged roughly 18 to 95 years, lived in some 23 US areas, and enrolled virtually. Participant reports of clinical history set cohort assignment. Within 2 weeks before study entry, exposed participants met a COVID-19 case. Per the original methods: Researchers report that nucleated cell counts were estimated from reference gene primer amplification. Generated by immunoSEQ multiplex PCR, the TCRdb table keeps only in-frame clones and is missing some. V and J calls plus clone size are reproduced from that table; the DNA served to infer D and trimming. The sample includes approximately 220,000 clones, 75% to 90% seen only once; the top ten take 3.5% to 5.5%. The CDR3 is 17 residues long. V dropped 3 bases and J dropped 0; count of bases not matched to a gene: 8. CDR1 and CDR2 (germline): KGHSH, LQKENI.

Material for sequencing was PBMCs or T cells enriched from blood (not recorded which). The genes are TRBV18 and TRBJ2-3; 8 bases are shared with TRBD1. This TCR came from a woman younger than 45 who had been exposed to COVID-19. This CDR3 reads CASSPNPDRGSTDTQYF. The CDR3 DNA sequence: TGTGCCAGCTCACCCAACCCCGACAGGGGTAGCACAGATACGCAGTATTTT.